These 25 T cell receptor beta chains share one sample of origin, sequenced in a study of T cell changes during pregnancy in multiple sclerosis. Assay: immunoSEQ multiplex PCR; the TCRdb copy retains only in-frame clones and omits some. The data hold about 73,000 clones, with 85% to 95% observed a single time. The material was peripheral blood, obtained in the third trimester of pregnancy. Receptors were obtained from a female donor in good health, enrolled as a control in a pregnancy study.

The CDR3 sequence: CASSEEGGIYEQYF. The CDR3 bases are TGTGCCAGCAGTGAAGAGGGAGGGATCTACGAGCAGTACTTC. The chain recombines TRBV2 with TRBJ2-7; TRBD2 matches at 7 bases. CDR1 and CDR2 (germline): SNHLY, FYNNEI. J lost 3 bases, V lost 1 base, and 3 bases had no gene match. This CDR3 has 14 residues.

V usage is TRBV28 and J usage is TRBJ2-7; no reliable D call. The V end lost 3 bases, the J end lost 2 bases, and 5 bases lay between the germline ends. The CDR3 contains 12 residues. Germline V CDR1 and CDR2: MDHEN, SYDVKM. CDR3 DNA sequence: TGTGCCAGCAGTTTTATCCCCTACGAGCAGTACTTC. Amino acids: CASSFIPYEQYF.

This clone was seen a few times. The chain couples TRBV11-2 to TRBJ2-1; D unresolved. The CDR3 loop spans 16 amino acids. From germline, CDR1 is SGHAT and CDR2 FQNNGV. Trimming cost V 5 bases and J 3 bases, with 17 bases left between them. CDR3: CASSNSHQDLYNEQFF. The CDR3 DNA sequence: TGTGCCAGCAGCAATAGCCACCAAGACCTCTACAATGAGCAGTTCTTC. The full variable domain, rest sourced from reference TRBV11-2 and TRBJ2-1, is EAGVAQSPRYKIIEKRQSVAFWCNPISGHATLYWYQQILGQGPKLLIQFQNNGVVDDSQLPKDRFSAERLKGVDSTLKIQPAKLEDSAVYLCASSNSHQDLYNEQFFGPGTRLTVL.

This clone was seen just once. This rearrangement joins TRBV2 to TRBJ2-7; unclear D gene. Germline lookup yields CDR1 SNHLY and CDR2 FYNNEI. Trimming took off 8 bases at V and 0 bases at J, with 8 bases between the two ends. The CDR3 sequence is 12 residues long. The CDR3 loop is CASSPSSYEQYF. CDR3 in DNA: TGTGCCAGCTCCCCCAGCTCCTACGAGCAGTACTTC. Full variable domain (missing parts from reference TRBV2 and TRBJ2-7): EPEVTQTPSHQVTQMGQEVILRCVPISNHLYFYWYRQILGQKVEFLVSFYNNEISEKSEIFDDQFSVERPDGSNFTLKIRSTKLEDSAMYFCASSPSSYEQYFGPGTRLTVT.

The chain is built from TRBV5-6 and TRBJ2-2; D not certain. Between the trimmed V and J ends, which lost 4 bases and 4 bases, there was a span of 5 bases. The germline gives CDR1 SGHDT, CDR2 YYEEEE. This CDR3 contains 12 residues. The CDR3 loop is CASSRPTGELFF. CDR3 nucleotides: TGTGCCAGCAGCCGTCCCACCGGGGAGCTGTTTTTT.

V gene TRBV5-8 combines with J gene TRBJ2-1; 7 bases match TRBD2. The CDR3 is made up of 13 amino acids. The J segment lost 3 bases and the V segment lost 4 bases, leaving 1 base of the junction unmatched. Germline loops: CDR1 SGHTS, CDR2 YDEGEE. CDR3 residues: CASSRTSYNEQFF. The CDR3 coding sequence is TGTGCCAGCAGCCGGACTAGCTACAATGAGCAGTTCTTC.

V is TRBV4-1 and J is TRBJ2-1, with 8 positions matching TRBD2. The germline V gene has CDR1 MGHRA and CDR2 YSYEKL. J was trimmed by 9 bases and V by 0 bases; bases with no gene match: 16. The length of the CDR3 is 18 residues. CDR3 nucleotide sequence: TGCGCCAGCAGCCAAGAGCCTAATCGACCAGCGGGAGAAGGTGAGCAGTTCTTC. Translating gives CASSQEPNRPAGEGEQFF.

This clone was seen more than once but under ten times. The V call is TRBV14, the J call TRBJ1-1; 9 bases line up with TRBD1. J gave up 7 bases and V 4 bases, and 4 bases lay outside the gene matches. Per germline, CDR1 SGHDN and CDR2 FVKESK. The CDR3 totals 13 residues. The CDR3 bases are TGTGCCAGCAGCCTTGGGACAGGGCTTGAAGCTTTCTTT. Translating gives CASSLGTGLEAFF.

This rearrangement joins TRBV6-6 to TRBJ2-5, with a possible D match to TRBD1 (6 bases). CDR3 length: 14 residues. Germline assignment: CDR1 MNHNY and CDR2 SVGAGI (reference sequence). The ends were cut back, 4 bases at V and 3 bases at J, with 12 bases in the middle. The CDR3 region has the DNA TGTGCCAGCAGTTTTACAGGGTTGAAAGAGACCCAGTACTTC. Amino acids: CASSFTGLKETQYF.

The chain uses TRBV29-1 and TRBJ2-3, with 7 nucleotides matching TRBD2. V trimming: 4 bases; J trimming: 2 bases; junction bases outside the gene matches: 6. Germline V lookup: CDR1 SQVTM, CDR2 ANQGSEA. This CDR3 comprises 14 residues. CDR3 sequence reads: CSVGAGDNTDTQYF. The CDR3 bases are TGCAGCGTTGGGGCGGGAGATAACACAGATACGCAGTATTTT.

V gene TRBV9 combines with J gene TRBJ2-5, with a weak D call TRBD2 (7 bases). The V and J ends lost 7 bases and 11 bases respectively, with 27 bases between them. The CDR3 contains 15 residues. CDR1 and CDR2 from the germline V gene are SGDLS and YYNGEE. DNA of the CDR3: TGTGCCAGCGGCCTAGGGGGGGGCCGAAAGGGTTGGCAGTACTTC. The encoded protein is CASGLGGGRKGWQYF.

V is TRBV19 and J is TRBJ1-2; 7 nucleotides match TRBD1. Unmatched junction bases numbered 9, after V lost 10 bases and J lost 4 bases. This CDR3 region has 13 residues. Germline values: CDR1 LNHDA, CDR2 SQIVND (reference sequence). The CDR3, as DNA: TGTGCCATCTCTACAGGGGATCCCTATGGCTACACCTTC. This translates into CAISTGDPYGYTF.

The sample holds one count of this clone. The chain combines TRBV11-2 with TRBJ1-4; 7 bases map to TRBD1. J lost 8 bases, V lost 1 base, and 13 bases had no gene match. In germline, CDR1 is SGHAT, CDR2 FQNNGV. The CDR3 totals 17 residues. As DNA, the CDR3 is TGTGCCAGCAGCTTAGTCTCTCTAGACAGGGAGAACGAAAAACTGTTTTTT. Protein product: CASSLVSLDRENEKLFF.

CDR3 sequence: CASSQDPGQGVRETQYF. The CDR3 DNA reads as TGTGCCAGCAGCCAAGATCCGGGACAGGGGGTAAGGGAGACCCAGTACTTC. The rearrangement links TRBV4-2 to TRBJ2-5, with 11 bases that match TRBD1. The germline V gene encodes CDR1 LGHNA and CDR2 YNFKEQ. The CDR3 sequence is 17 residues long. The trim removed 0 bases at V and 5 bases at J, leaving 8 bases unmatched.

The genes are TRBV29-1 and TRBJ2-1; 14 bases align to TRBD2. Germline V gene data show CDR1 as SQVTM and CDR2 as ANQGSEA. Trimming cost V 4 bases and J 3 bases; bases outside gene matches: 5. The CDR3 has 16 amino acids. DNA of the CDR3: TGCAGCGTTGGGGGGACTAGCGGGAGCGGCTACAATGAGCAGTTCTTC. This encodes CSVGGTSGSGYNEQFF.

In the case of this clone: Other DNA sequences in the sample encode the same CDR3. The rearrangement joins TRBV6-1 to TRBJ2-7; no clear D gene. This CDR3 spans 13 amino acids. Deletions cut 2 bases from V and 2 bases from J, with 7 bases between. CDR1 and CDR2 from the germline V gene are MNHNS and SASEGT. The CDR3 nucleotides read TGTGCCAGCAGTGAACGCGGCCCCTACGAGCAGTACTTC. It yields the protein CASSERGPYEQYF.

The CDR3 DNA sequence: TGCGCCAGCAGCCCGCTAGCGGCAGCCTACAATGAGCAGTTCTTC. It translates to CASSPLAAAYNEQFF. The rearrangement uses TRBV4-1 and TRBJ2-1; TRBD2 agrees at 7 bases. J lost 2 bases, V lost 4 bases, and 5 bases had no gene match. The CDR3 consists of 15 residues. CDR1 and CDR2 from the germline V gene are MGHRA and YSYEKL.

The chain has TRBV10-3 and TRBJ2-7; TRBD1 is a possible D gene (6 bases). This CDR3 region has 12 residues. V lost 7 bases to trimming and J lost 5 bases, with 12 bases between them. Per germline, CDR1 ENHRY and CDR2 SYGVKD. Here the CDR3 DNA reads TGTGCCATCACAGGGGCGGTTAACGAGCAGTACTTC. It translates to CAITGAVNEQYF.

The rearrangement uses TRBV27 and TRBJ1-5; tentatively, D is TRBD1 (5 bases). The CDR3 covers 15 residues. Trimming removed 6 bases at V and 4 bases at J, with 16 bases between. The germline gives CDR1 MNHEY, CDR2 SMNVEV (reference sequence). The CDR3 sequence: CASSPGTSVNQPQHF. CDR3 sequence (DNA): TGTGCCAGCAGCCCGGGGACTTCGGTGAATCAGCCCCAGCATTTT.

The chain couples TRBV19 to TRBJ1-2; TRBD1 is a possible D gene (5 bases). CDR1 and CDR2 from the germline V gene are LNHDA and SQIVND (reference sequence). Trimming stripped 7 bases from V and 8 bases from J, with 23 bases between. The CDR3 sequence is 15 residues long. CDR3 nucleotides: TGTGCCAGTACCCCATTGGGGGGACCTCCGGGAGGCTACACCTTC. Its protein product is CASTPLGGPPGGYTF.

The V gene is TRBV5-1, the J gene TRBJ2-4, with a possible D match to TRBD2 (5 bases). Trimming stripped 4 bases from V and 9 bases from J, with 14 bases between. CDR1 and CDR2 (germline): SGHRS, YFSETQ. The CDR3 runs to 13 residues. CDR3: CASSKEGWGIQYF. DNA for the CDR3: TGCGCCAGCAGCAAAGAGGGTTGGGGCATTCAGTACTTC.

The rearrangement uses TRBV9 and TRBJ2-5, with 10 bases lining up with TRBD2. Germline-derived CDR1 and CDR2 are SGDLS and YYNGEE. CDR3 size: 16 residues. The junction had 6 bases not matched to a gene; V was cut back by 0 bases and J by 4 bases. CDR3 nucleotides: TGTGCCAGCAGCGTAGGTTTCCTAGCGGGAGCAGAGACCCAGTACTTC. This encodes CASSVGFLAGAETQYF.

The sample holds one count of this clone. This chain links TRBV5-1 with TRBJ2-5, with D tentatively TRBD2 (6 bases). In germline, CDR1 is SGHRS, CDR2 YFSETQ. The CDR3 spans 14 residues. The ends were cut back, 4 bases at V and 5 bases at J, with 15 bases in the middle. The CDR3 loop reads CASSRTTSRETQYF. The CDR3 DNA follows: TGCGCCAGCAGCCGCACGACTAGTAGGGAGACCCAGTACTTC. The full variable domain, rest sourced from reference TRBV5-1 and TRBJ2-5, is KAGVTQTPRYLIKTRGQQVTLSCSPISGHRSVSWYQQTPGQGLQFLFEYFSETQRNKGNFPGRFSGRQFSNSRSEMNVSTLELGDSALYLCASSRTTSRETQYFGPGTRLLVL.

The chain joins TRBV6-5 to TRBJ2-7, with a weak D call TRBD1 (5 bases). Germline V CDR1 and CDR2: MNHEY, SVGAGI. Trimming took 4 bases from V and 5 from J, leaving 18 bases between them. The CDR3 has 15 amino acids. CDR3 nucleotide sequence: TGTGCCAGCAGTTTCACAAGAGTCCCAGGGAACGAGCAGTACTTC. It is translated as CASSFTRVPGNEQYF.

This chain connects TRBV5-4 to TRBJ2-1, with TRBD2 matching over 9 bases. J lost 7 bases, V lost 2 bases, and 7 bases had no gene match. The CDR3 covers 15 residues. The germline CDR1 and CDR2 sequences are SGHNT and YYREEE (reference sequence). The CDR3 nucleotides are TGTGCCAGCAGCTTCCTTGCGGGGGGGAGGAATGAGCAGTTCTTC. Translated, it gives CASSFLAGGRNEQFF.